This T cell receptor (beta chain) was sequenced for a study of T cell responses to AZD1222 COVID-19 vaccine. General observations from the study: Along spike, vaccine-associated CD4 TCRs were found throughout, with dominance at 160-218 and 743-854. Reports say nearly half of spike-specific TCRs go after unmutated variant regions. The donor cohort was predominantly white British with a female majority, and clonal diversity may have been underestimated.

The V end lost 7 bases, the J end lost 2 bases, and 5 bases lay between the germline ends. CDR3 length: 11 residues. From germline, CDR1 is MNHEY and CDR2 SVGAGI. The repertoire was sequenced with immunoSEQ multiplex PCR; TCRdb's copy has only in-frame clones and lacks some. The sample records roughly 120,000 clones, approximately 90% being singletons. This clone showed up just a few times. The antigen is unknown. The sequence was collected from an adult who received the AZD1222 COVID-19 vaccine. The sequencing here drew on peripheral blood, taken 28 days after the second AZD1222 dose. The J gene is TRBJ1-2, the V gene TRBV6-5; D may be TRBD1 (5 bases). CDR3 in amino acids: CASKGNYGYTF. The CDR3 DNA follows: TGTGCCAGCAAGGGGAACTATGGCTACACCTTC.